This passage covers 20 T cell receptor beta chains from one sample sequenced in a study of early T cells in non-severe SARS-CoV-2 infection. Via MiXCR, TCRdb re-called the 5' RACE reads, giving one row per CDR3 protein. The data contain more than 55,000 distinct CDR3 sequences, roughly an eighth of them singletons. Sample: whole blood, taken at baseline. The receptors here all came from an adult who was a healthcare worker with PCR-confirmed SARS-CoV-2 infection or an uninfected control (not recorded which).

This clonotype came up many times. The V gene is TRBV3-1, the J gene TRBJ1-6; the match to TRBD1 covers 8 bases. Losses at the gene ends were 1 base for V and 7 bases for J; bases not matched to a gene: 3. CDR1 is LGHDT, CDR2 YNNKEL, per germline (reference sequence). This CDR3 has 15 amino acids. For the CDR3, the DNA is TGTGCCAGCAGCCAAGCCCCAGGGGGCAATTCACCCCTCCACTTT. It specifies CASSQAPGGNSPLHF.

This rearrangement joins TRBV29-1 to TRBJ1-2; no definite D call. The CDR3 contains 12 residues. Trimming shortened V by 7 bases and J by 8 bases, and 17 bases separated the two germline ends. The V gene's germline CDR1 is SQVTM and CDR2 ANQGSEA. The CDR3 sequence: CSARADTWGYTF. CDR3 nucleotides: TGCAGCGCGAGGGCCGACACTTGGGGCTACACCTTC.

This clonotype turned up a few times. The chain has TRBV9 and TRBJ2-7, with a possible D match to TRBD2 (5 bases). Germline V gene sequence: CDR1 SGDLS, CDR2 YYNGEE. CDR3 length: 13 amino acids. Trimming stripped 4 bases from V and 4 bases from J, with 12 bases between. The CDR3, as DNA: TGTGCCAGCAGCCTGATCCCGGGATACGAGCAGTACTTC. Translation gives CASSLIPGYEQYF.

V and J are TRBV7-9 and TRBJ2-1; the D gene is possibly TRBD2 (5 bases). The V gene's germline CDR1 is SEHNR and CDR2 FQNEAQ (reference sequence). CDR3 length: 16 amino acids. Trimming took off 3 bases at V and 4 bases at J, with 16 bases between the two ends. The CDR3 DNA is TGTGCCAGCAGCTTCGGAGCACTAGAAGGGTACAATGAGCAGTTCTTC. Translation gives CASSFGALEGYNEQFF.

The CDR3 here is CATSRDRGEATQYF. CDR3 coding DNA: TGTGCCACCAGCAGAGATCGGGGGGAGGCTACGCAGTATTTT. The rearrangement links TRBV15 to TRBJ2-3; 7 bases are a match to TRBD2. Germline lookup yields CDR1 LNHNV and CDR2 YYDKDF (reference sequence). This CDR3 has 14 residues. The trim removed 0 bases at V and 8 bases at J, leaving 5 bases unmatched. The full variable domain, in which reference TRBV15 and TRBJ2-3 provide the parts outside the CDR3, is DAMVIQNPRYQVTQFGKPVTLSCSQTLNHNVMYWYQQKSSQAPKLLFHYYDKDFNNEADTPDNFQSRRPNTSFCFLDIRSPGLGDTAMYLCATSRDRGEATQYFGPGTRLTVL.

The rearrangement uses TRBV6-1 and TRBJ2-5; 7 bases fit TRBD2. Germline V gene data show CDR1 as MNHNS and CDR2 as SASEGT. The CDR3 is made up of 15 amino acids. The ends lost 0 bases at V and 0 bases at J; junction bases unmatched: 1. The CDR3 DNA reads TGTGCCAGCAGTGAAGCAGCGGGGTACCAAGAGACCCAGTACTTC. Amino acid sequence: CASSEAAGYQETQYF.

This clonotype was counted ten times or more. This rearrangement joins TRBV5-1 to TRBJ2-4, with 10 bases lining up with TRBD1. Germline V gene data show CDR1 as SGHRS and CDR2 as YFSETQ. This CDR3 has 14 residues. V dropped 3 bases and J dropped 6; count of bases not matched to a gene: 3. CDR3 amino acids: CASSSTGGGNIQYF. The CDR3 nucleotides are TGCGCCAGCAGCTCGACAGGGGGCGGAAACATTCAGTACTTC.

The CDR3 DNA sequence: TGTGCCAGCAGCTTAGCAGGGAGGCGTCAGCCCCAGCATTTT. Translation: CASSLAGRRQPQHF. The chain has TRBV7-2 and TRBJ1-5; D is uncertain. Germline CDR1 is SGHTA and CDR2 is FQGNSA. CDR3 size: 14 residues. V dropped 0 bases and J dropped 6 bases, with 9 bases sitting between them.

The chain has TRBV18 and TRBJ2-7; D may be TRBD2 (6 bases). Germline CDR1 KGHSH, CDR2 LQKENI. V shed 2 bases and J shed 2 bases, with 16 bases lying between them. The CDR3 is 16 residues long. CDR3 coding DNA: TGTGCCAGCTCACCAGGGGGACTCCCCCGAACCTACGAGCAGTACTTC. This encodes CASSPGGLPRTYEQYF.

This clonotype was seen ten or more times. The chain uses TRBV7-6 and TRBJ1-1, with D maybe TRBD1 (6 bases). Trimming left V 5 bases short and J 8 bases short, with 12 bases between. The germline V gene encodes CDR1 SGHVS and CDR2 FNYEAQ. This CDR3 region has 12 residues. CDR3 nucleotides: TGTGCCAGCAGCCTAAGGGGGGAGGAAGCTTTCTTT. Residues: CASSLRGEEAFF.

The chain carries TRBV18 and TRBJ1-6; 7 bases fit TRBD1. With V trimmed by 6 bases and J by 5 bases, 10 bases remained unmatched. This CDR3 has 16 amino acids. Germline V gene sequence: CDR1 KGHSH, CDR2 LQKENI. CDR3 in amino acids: CASSQGQRGHNSPLHF. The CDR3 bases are TGTGCCAGCTCTCAAGGACAGAGGGGGCATAATTCACCCCTCCACTTT.

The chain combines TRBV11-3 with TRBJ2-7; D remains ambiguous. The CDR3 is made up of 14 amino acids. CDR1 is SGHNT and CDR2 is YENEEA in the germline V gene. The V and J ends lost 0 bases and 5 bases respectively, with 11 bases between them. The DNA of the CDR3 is TGTGCCAGCAGCTTAGATTTTCGTACGGACGAGCAGTACTTC. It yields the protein CASSLDFRTDEQYF.

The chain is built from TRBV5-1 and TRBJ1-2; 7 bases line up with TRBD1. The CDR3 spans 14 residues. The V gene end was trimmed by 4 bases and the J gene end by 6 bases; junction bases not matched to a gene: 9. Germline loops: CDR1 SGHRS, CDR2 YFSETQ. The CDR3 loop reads CASSPRDSYNGYTF. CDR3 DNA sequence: TGCGCCAGCAGCCCCCGGGACAGTTACAATGGCTACACCTTC. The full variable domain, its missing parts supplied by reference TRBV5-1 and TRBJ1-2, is KAGVTQTPRYLIKTRGQQVTLSCSPISGHRSVSWYQQTPGQGLQFLFEYFSETQRNKGNFPGRFSGRQFSNSRSEMNVSTLELGDSALYLCASSPRDSYNGYTFGSGTRLTVV.

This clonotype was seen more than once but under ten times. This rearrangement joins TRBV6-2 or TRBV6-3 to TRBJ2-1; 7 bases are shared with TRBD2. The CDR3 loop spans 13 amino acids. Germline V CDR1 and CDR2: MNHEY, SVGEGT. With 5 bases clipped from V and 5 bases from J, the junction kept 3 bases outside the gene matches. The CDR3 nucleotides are TGTGCCAGCAGTGGCGGGAGTCACAATGAGCAGTTCTTC. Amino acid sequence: CASSGGSHNEQFF.

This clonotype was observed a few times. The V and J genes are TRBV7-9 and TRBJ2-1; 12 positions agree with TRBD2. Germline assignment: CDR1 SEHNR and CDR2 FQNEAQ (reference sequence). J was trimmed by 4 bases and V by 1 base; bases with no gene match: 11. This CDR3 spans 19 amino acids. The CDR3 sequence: CASSLGQHRTSGEYNEQFF. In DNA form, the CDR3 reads TGTGCCAGCAGCTTAGGGCAGCACAGGACTAGCGGGGAATACAATGAGCAGTTCTTC.

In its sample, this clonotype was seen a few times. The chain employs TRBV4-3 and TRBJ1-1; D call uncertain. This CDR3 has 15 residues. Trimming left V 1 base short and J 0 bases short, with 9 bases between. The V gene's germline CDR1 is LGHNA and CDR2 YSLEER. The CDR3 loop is CASSQVDTVNTEAFF. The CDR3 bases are TGCGCCAGCAGCCAAGTTGACACAGTGAACACTGAAGCTTTCTTT.

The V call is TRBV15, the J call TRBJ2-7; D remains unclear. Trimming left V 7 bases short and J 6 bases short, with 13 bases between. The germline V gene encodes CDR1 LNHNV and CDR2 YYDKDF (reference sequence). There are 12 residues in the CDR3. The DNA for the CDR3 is TGTGCCACCACTCTAGATTTGGGCGAGCAGTACTTC. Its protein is CATTLDLGEQYF.

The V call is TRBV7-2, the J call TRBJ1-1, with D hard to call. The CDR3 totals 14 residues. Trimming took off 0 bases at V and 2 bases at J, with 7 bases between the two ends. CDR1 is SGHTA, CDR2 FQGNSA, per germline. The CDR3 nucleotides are TGTGCCAGCAGCTTAGCAGGGCGTAACACTGAAGCTTTCTTT. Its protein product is CASSLAGRNTEAFF.

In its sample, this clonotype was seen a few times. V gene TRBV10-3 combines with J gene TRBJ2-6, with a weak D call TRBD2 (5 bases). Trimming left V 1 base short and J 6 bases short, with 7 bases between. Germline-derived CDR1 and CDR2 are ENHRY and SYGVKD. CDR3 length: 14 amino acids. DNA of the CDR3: TGTGCCATCAGTGAGTGGGAGTTGGCCAACGTCCTGACTTTC. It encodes CAISEWELANVLTF.

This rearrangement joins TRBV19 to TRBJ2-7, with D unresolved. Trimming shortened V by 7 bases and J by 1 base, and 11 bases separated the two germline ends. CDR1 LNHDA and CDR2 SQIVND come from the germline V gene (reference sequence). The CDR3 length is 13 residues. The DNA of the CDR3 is TGTGCCAGTACGCGTATCGGATCCTACGAGCAGTACTTC. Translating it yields CASTRIGSYEQYF.